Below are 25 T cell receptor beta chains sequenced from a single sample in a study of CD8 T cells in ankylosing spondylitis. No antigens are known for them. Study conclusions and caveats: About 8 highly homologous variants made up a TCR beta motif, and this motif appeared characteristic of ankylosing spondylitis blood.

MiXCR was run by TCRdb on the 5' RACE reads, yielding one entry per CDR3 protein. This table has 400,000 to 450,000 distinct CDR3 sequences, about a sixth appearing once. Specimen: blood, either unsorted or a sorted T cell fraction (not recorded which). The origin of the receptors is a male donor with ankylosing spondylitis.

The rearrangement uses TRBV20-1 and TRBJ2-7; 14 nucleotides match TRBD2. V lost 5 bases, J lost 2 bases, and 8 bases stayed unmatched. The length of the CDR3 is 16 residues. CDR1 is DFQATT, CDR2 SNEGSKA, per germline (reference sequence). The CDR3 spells CSADGTSGSLTYEQYF. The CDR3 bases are TGCAGTGCTGATGGGACTAGCGGGAGTCTGACCTACGAGCAGTACTTC.

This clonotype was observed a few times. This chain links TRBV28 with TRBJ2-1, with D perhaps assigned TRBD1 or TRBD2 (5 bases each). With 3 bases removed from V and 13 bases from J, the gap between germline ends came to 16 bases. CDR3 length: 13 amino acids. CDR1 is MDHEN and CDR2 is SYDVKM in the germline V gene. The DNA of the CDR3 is TGTGCCAGCAGTTTCCCTCCGGTCGGGACCCAGTTCTTC. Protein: CASSFPPVGTQFF.

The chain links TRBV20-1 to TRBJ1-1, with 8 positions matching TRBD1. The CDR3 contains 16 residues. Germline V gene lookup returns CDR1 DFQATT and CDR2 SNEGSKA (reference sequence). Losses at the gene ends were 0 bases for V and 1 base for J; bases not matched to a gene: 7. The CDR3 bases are TGCAGTGCTAGAGATAAAACAGGGGGGGCGAACACTGAAGCTTTCTTT. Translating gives CSARDKTGGANTEAFF.

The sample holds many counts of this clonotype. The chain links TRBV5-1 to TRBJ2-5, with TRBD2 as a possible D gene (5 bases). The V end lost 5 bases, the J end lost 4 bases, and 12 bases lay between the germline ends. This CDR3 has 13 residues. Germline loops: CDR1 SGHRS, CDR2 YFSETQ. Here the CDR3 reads CASRTGSRETQYF. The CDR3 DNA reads TGCGCCAGCAGGACGGGAAGTCGAGAGACCCAGTACTTC.

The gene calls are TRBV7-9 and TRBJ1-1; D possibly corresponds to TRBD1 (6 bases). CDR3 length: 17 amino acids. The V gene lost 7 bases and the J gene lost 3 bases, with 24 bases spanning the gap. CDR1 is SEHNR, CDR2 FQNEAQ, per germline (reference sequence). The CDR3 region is CASTFSGGGQRDTEAFF. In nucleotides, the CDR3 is TGTGCCAGCACCTTTAGCGGCGGGGGGCAGCGGGACACTGAAGCTTTCTTT.

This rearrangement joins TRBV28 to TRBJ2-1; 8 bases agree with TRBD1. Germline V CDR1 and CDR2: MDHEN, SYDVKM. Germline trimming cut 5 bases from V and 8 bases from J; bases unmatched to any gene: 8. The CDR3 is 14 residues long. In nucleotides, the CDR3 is TGTGCCAGCAGTCTCCAGGACAGGGTGCATGAGCAGTTCTTC. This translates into CASSLQDRVHEQFF.

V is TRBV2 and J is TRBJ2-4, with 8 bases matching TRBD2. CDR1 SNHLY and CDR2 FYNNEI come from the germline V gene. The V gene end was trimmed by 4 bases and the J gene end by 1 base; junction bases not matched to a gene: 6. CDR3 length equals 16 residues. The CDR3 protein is CASSATSGYAKNIQYF. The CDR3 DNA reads TGTGCCAGCAGTGCTACTAGCGGATATGCCAAAAACATTCAGTACTTC.

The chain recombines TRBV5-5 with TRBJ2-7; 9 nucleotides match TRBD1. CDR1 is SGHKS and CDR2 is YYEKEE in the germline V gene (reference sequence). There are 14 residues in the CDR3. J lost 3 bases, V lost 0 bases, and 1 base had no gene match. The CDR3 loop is CASSLADRGYEQYF. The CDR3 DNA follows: TGTGCCAGCAGCTTGGCGGACAGGGGCTACGAGCAGTACTTC. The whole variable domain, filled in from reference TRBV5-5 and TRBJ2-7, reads DAGVTQSPTHLIKTRGQQVTLRCSPISGHKSVSWYQQVLGQGPQFIFQYYEKEERGRGNFPDRFSARQFPNYSSELNVNALLLGDSALYLCASSLADRGYEQYFGPGTRLTVT.

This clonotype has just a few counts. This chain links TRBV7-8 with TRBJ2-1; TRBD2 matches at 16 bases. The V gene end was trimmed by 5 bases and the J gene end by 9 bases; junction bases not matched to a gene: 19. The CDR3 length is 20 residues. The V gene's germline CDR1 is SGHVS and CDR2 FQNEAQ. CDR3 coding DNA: TGTGCCAGCAGCCCCTATCGGGTTCCGACGGGACTAGCGGGAGGGGGTGAGCAGTTCTTC. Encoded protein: CASSPYRVPTGLAGGGEQFF.

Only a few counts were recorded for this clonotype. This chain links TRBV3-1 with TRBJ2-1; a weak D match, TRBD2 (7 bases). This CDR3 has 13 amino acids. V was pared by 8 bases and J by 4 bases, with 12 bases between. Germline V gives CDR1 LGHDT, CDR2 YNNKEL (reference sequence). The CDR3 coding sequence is TGTGCCAGCGGGGGGGCCTCTTACAATGAGCAGTTCTTC. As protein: CASGGASYNEQFF.

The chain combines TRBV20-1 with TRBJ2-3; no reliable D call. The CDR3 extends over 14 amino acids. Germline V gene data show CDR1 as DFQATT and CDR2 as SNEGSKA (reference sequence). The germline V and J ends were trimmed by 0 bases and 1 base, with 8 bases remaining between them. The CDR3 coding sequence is TGCAGTGCTAGAGATCGGACGGGCACAGATACGCAGTATTTT. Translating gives CSARDRTGTDTQYF.

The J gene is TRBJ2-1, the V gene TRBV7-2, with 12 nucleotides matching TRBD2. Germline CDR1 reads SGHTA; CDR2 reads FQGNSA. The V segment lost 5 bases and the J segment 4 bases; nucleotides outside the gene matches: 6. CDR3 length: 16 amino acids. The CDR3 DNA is TGTGCCAGCAGCGTCAGACTAGCGGGGGAATACAATGAGCAGTTCTTC. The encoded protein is CASSVRLAGEYNEQFF.

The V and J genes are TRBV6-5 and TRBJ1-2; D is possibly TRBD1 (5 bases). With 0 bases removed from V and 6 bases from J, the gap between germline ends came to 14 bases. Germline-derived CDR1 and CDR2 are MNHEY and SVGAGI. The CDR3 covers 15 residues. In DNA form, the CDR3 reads TGTGCCAGCAGTTACTCGTTGGTAGGGGCCAATGGCTACACCTTC. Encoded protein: CASSYSLVGANGYTF.

Written as DNA, the CDR3 is TGTGCCAGCAGTCCGCAAGTAGGCTCTGGAAACACCATATATTTT. Protein product: CASSPQVGSGNTIYF. The chain employs TRBV12-3 or TRBV12-4 and TRBJ1-3; D gene uncertain. V shed 5 bases and J shed 0 bases, with 11 bases lying between them. The CDR3 runs to 15 residues.

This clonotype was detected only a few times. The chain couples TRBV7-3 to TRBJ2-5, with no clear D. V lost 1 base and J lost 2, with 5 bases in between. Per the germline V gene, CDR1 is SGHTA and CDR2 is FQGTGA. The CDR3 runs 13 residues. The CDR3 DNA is TGTGCCAGCAGCTTAAGCTTTCAAGAGACCCAGTACTTC. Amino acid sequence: CASSLSFQETQYF.

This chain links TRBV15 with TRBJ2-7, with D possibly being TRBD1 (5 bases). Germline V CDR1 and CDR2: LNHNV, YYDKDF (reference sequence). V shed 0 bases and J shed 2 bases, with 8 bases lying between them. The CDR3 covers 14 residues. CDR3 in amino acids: CATSRDRDTYEQYF. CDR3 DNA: TGTGCCACCAGCAGAGACAGGGATACCTACGAGCAGTACTTC. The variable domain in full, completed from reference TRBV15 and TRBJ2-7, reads DAMVIQNPRYQVTQFGKPVTLSCSQTLNHNVMYWYQQKSSQAPKLLFHYYDKDFNNEADTPDNFQSRRPNTSFCFLDIRSPGLGDTAMYLCATSRDRDTYEQYFGPGTRLTVT.

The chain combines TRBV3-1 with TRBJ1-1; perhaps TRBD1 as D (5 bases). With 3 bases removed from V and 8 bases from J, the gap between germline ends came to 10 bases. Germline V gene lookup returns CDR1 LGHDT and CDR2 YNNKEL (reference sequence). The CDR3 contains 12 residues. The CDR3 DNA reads TGTGCCAGCAGCCAGGTGACAGACGAAGCTTTCTTT. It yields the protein CASSQVTDEAFF.

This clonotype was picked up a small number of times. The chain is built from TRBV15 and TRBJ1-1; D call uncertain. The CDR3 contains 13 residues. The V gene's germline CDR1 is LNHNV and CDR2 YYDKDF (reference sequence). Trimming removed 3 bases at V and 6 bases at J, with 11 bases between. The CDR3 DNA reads TGTGCCACCAGCAGTCCTTTTAGCGCTGAAGCTTTCTTT. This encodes CATSSPFSAEAFF.

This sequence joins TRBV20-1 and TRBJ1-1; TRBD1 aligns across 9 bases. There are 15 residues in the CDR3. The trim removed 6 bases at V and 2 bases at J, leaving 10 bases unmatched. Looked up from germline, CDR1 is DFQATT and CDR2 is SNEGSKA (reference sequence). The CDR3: CSAPTGGALNTEAFF. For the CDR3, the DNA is TGCAGTGCACCTACAGGGGGCGCGTTAAACACTGAAGCTTTCTTT.

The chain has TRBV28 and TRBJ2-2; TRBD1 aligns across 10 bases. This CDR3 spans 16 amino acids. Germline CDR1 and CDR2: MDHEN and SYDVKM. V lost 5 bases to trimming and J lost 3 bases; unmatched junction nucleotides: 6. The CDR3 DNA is TGTGCCAGCAGTCTCAGCGGGACAGGGGACACCGGGGAGCTGTTTTTT. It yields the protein CASSLSGTGDTGELFF.

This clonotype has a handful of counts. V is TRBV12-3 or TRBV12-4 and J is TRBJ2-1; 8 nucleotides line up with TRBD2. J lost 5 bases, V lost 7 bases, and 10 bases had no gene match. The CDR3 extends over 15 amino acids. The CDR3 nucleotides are TGTGCCAGCATTCAGACGGGGGGGCCCCACAATGAGCAGTTCTTC. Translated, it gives CASIQTGGPHNEQFF.

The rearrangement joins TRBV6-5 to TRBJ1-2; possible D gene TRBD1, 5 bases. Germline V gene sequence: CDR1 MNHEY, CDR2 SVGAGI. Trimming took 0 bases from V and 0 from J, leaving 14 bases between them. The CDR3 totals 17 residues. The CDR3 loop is CASSYSGTPPANYGYTF. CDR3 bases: TGTGCCAGCAGTTACTCCGGGACGCCCCCTGCTAACTATGGCTACACCTTC.

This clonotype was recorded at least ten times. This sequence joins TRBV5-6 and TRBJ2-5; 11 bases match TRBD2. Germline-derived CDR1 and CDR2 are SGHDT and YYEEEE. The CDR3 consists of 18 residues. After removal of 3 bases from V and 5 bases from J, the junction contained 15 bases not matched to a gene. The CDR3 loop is CASSSRQASGRTWETQYF. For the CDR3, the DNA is TGTGCCAGCAGCTCCAGGCAGGCTAGCGGGAGGACTTGGGAGACCCAGTACTTC. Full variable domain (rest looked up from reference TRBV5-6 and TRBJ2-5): DAGVTQSPTHLIKTRGQQVTLRCSPKSGHDTVSWYQQALGQGPQFIFQYYEEEERQRGNFPDRFSGHQFPNYSSELNVNALLLGDSALYLCASSSRQASGRTWETQYFGPGTRLLVL.

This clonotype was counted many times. The CDR3 nucleotides read TGCGCCAGCAGCCTGGACAGTTCCATGAACACTGAAGCTTTCTTT. It codes for CASSLDSSMNTEAFF. The chain couples TRBV5-1 to TRBJ1-1, with D perhaps matching TRBD1 (6 bases). Trimming stripped 4 bases from V and 0 bases from J, with 13 bases between. The length of the CDR3 is 15 residues. From germline, CDR1 is SGHRS and CDR2 YFSETQ.

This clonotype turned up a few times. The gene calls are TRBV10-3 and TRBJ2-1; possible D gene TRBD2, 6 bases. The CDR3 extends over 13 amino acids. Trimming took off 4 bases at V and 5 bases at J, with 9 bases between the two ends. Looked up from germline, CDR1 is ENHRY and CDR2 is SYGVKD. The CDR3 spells CAISGTTNNEQFF. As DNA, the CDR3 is TGTGCCATCAGTGGGACTACCAACAATGAGCAGTTCTTC.